This T cell receptor beta chain was documented in a study of shared clonotypes between healthy human individuals. For the study at large: Researchers drew samples from a couple of women and a few men aged 18 to 49. Findings and caveats of the study: Sampling covered blood only; tissue repertoires likely differ.

Germline CDR1 and CDR2: SEHNR and FQNEAQ (reference sequence). J gave up 5 bases and V 5 bases, and 12 bases lay outside the gene matches. CDR3 length equals 15 residues. Worth noting for this clone: The antigen is unknown.

TCRdb's table, derived via immunoSEQ multiplex PCR, lists solely in-frame clones and lacks some. The table has about 380,000 clones, approximately 96% seen once; the top ten hold about 0.32%. This chain connects TRBV7-9 to TRBJ2-7; 7 bases match TRBD2. Sequenced sample: memory CD8+ T cells sorted from blood. Subset reported: CD45RO+ cells pooled with CCR7-negative TemRA cells. The receptor was derived from a man aged 25-45 years in good health. CDR3 in DNA: TGTGCCAGCAGCGACTTCGGCGGGAGCGCCAACGAGCAGTACTTC. It yields the protein CASSDFGGSANEQYF.